This TCR beta chain emerged from a study of T cell responses to AZD1222 COVID-19 vaccine. Findings and caveats of the study: Spike-specific TCRs gained breadth and depth after people received two AZD1222 doses. Repertoire sampling happened only post peak T cell response. Regions 160-218 and 743-854 dominated among vaccine-associated CD4 TCRs spanning spike. Baseline seropositives among AZD1222 recipients totaled only five to seven.

Measured with immunoSEQ multiplex PCR; TCRdb has only the in-frame clones, and not every one. The sample lists tens of thousands of clones, roughly 85% occurring once. The CDR3 consists of 15 residues. CDR1 and CDR2 from the germline V gene are MDHEN and SYDVKM. The junction had 8 bases not matched to a gene; V was cut back by 4 bases and J by 6 bases. Worth noting for this clone: The antigen is undetermined.

Sequencing was performed on peripheral blood, taken 28 days after the second AZD1222 dose. This receptor was obtained from an adult who received the AZD1222 COVID-19 vaccine. The chain has TRBV28 and TRBJ1-4; 7 bases map to TRBD1. This CDR3 is CASSSPGTEYEKLFF. The CDR3, as DNA: TGTGCCAGCAGTTCCCCCGGGACAGAATATGAAAAACTGTTTTTT.